This T cell receptor (beta chain) was obtained from a study of chemoradiotherapy in HPV16-positive cancers (dated by TCRdb to between 2021 and 2023). For the study in its entirety: Candidate HPV-specific T-cell clones and common TCR motifs were defined through functional T-cell assays on cells from a couple of HPV16-positive patients. Whether T-cell immunity against the HPV oncoproteins E6 and E7 changes during chemoradiotherapy and whether survival is affected by this immunity were examined in the study. TCR repertoires from over 75 patients with HPV-related cancers were then used to track the candidate HPV-specific TCRs and motifs. On the study overall, not on this receptor specifically: Improved recurrence-free survival in HPV16-positive patients was associated with expansion of HPV-responsive T cells during chemoradiotherapy. The survival association was reported for HPV16-positive patients, and the functional definition of HPV-specific T cells was derived from only a couple of HPV16-positive patients. Expansion of candidate HPV-specific clones and E7-related TCR motifs was observed in the tumor microenvironment during treatment, whereas no such expansion was observed for non-HPV-specific T cells.

Library method: the immunoSEQ multiplex PCR assay. Sourced from immuneACCESS, this table was stored by TCRdb with only in-frame sequences that have V and J called. A share of the clones is absent; for the studies checked, an unresolved V gene accounts for under half, and the remainder has no known explanation. This sample comprises 30,000 to 50,000 clones, around 76% of them detected only once. About 5.5% of the sample rests with the top ten. From cysteine to phenylalanine, the CDR3 is 15 amino acids long. Only the CDR3 region is kept as DNA, spanning 45 bases read in frame from base 1. Trimming takes 3 bases off V and 4 bases off J; junction bases not matched to a gene: 5. From the germline V gene, CDR1 is SGHVS and CDR2 is FQNEAQ. Remarks on this clone: The antigen this receptor binds is unknown. No base quality values were provided; no much bigger clone lies one nucleotide off.

Repertoires were sampled repeatedly over the course of chemoradiotherapy, so clonal expansion could be followed in the tumor microenvironment. The chain links TRBV7-8 with TRBJ2-3; the central 9 bases match TRBD1. The sequencing used blood, collected from a patient who underwent chemoradiotherapy. This TCR came from a human donor with HPV-associated anogenital cancer. The DNA sequence is as follows: TGTGCCAGCAGCTTGGCGGACAGGGGAGCAGATACGCAGTATTTT. This sequence encodes CASSLADRGADTQYF.